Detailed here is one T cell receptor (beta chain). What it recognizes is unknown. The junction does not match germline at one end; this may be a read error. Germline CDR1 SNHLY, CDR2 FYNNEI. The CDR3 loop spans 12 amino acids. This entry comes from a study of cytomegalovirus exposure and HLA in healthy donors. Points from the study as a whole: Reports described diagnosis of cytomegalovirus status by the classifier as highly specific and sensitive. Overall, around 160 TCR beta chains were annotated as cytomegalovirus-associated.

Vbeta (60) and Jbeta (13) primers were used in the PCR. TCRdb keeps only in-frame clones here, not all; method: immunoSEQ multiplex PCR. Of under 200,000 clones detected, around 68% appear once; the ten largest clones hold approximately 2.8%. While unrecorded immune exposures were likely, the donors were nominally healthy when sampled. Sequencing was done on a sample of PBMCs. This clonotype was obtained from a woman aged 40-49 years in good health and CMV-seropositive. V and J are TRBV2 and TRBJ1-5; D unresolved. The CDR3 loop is CSSSWRGQPQHF. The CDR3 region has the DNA TGTTCCAGCAGCTGGAGAGGTCAGCCCCAGCATTTT.